What follows are 20 T cell receptor beta chains derived from one specimen sequenced in a study of T cells after posttransplantation cyclophosphamide (dated by TCRdb to the mid-2010s). Receptor amplification or capture employed the immunoSEQ multiplex PCR assay. TCRdb's version of the immuneACCESS table is confined to in-frame rearrangements and falls short of the full clone set. An unresolved V gene accounts for under half of the shortfall where checked; the remainder is of unknown origin. For this sample, 44,000 or so clones are listed, none of them singletons. The ten top clones hold about 2.2% of the sample. The sequenced sample consisted of PBMCs. All receptors derive from a man aged 35 to 55 in good health, CMV-negative, and a related stem cell transplant donor.

This clone was seen repeatedly, ten times or more. DNA of the CDR3: TGTGCCAGCAGCCCCCACCTGATAGAGAGGGATGGCTACACCTTC. This translates into CASSPHLIERDGYTF. The chain recombines TRBV5-6 with TRBJ1-2; D gene ambiguous. Deletions cut 4 bases from V and 6 bases from J, with 19 bases between. CDR1 and CDR2 from the germline V gene are SGHDT and YYEEEE. The CDR3 runs to 15 residues.

There are many counts of this clone. J is TRBJ1-5 and V is TRBV21-1; the table's D gene call, TRBD1, was not cross checked with the DNA. TRBV21-1 is termed a pseudogene. The CDR3 is 12 amino acids. CDR3: CASLQGVEPQHF. The CDR3 DNA follows: TGTGCCAGTCTACAGGGGGTAGAGCCCCAGCATTTT.

V is TRBV6-6 and J is TRBJ2-2; 7 bases line up with TRBD2. This CDR3 has 14 residues. Trimming at V came to 2 bases and at J to 6 bases, leaving 3 bases not matched to a gene. Germline-derived CDR1 and CDR2 are MNHNY and SVGAGI (reference sequence). The CDR3 bases are TGTGCCAGCAGTTACGGGCGGGAGCCCGGGGAGCTGTTTTTT. It specifies CASSYGREPGELFF.

The sample holds many counts of this clone. The chain employs TRBV29-1 and TRBJ2-7; 10 bases match TRBD2. CDR1 SQVTM and CDR2 ANQGSEA come from the germline V gene. Unmatched junction bases numbered 4, after V lost 5 bases and J lost 3 bases. CDR3 size: 13 residues. The CDR3 sequence is CSVTGTSVYEQYF. The DNA for the CDR3 is TGCAGCGTTACCGGGACTAGCGTCTACGAGCAGTACTTC.

This clone was counted ten times or more. CDR3 DNA: TGTGCCAGCAGTTACTCCGGGAAAAACCAAGAGACCCAGTACTTC. This gives the protein CASSYSGKNQETQYF. The rearrangement joins TRBV6-5 to TRBJ2-5; D might be TRBD2 (5 bases). V shed 0 bases and J shed 0 bases, with 8 bases lying between them. Looked up from germline, CDR1 is MNHEY and CDR2 is SVGAGI. This CDR3 spans 15 amino acids.

The table lists this clone with many counts. V and J are TRBV27 and TRBJ2-1; 9 bases are shared with TRBD2. The germline CDR1 and CDR2 sequences are MNHEY and SMNVEV (reference sequence). CDR3 length equals 19 residues. The trim removed 0 bases at V and 1 base at J, leaving 10 bases unmatched. CDR3: CASSLSPLAGILSYNEQFF. The CDR3 DNA sequence: TGTGCCAGCAGTTTATCGCCCCTAGCGGGGATACTTTCCTACAATGAGCAGTTCTTC.

This clone was detected ten times or more. This chain joins TRBV5-6 and TRBJ2-3; 8 bases are a match to TRBD2. Germline CDR1 is SGHDT and CDR2 is YYEEEE. The ends lost 4 bases at V and 4 bases at J; junction bases unmatched: 8. CDR3 length equals 15 residues. CDR3 DNA: TGTGCCAGCAGCAAGAGCGGGAGCTATGCAGATACGCAGTATTTT. Translating it yields CASSKSGSYADTQYF.

This clone was observed a handful of times. The chain couples TRBV7-2 to TRBJ2-2; TRBD2 matches at 14 bases. The ends lost 5 bases at V and 3 bases at J; junction bases unmatched: 5. Germline V lookup: CDR1 SGHTA, CDR2 FQGNSA. This CDR3 is built from 17 residues. The CDR3 is CASSPGLAGADTGELFF. For the CDR3, the DNA is TGTGCCAGCAGCCCGGGACTAGCGGGAGCTGACACCGGGGAGCTGTTTTTT.

The CDR3 coding sequence is TGTGCCAGCGCTCTTGGGGGGGCCTTCTCCTATAATTCACCCCTCCACTTT. This codes for CASALGGAFSYNSPLHF. The chain joins TRBV9 to TRBJ1-6; D is possibly TRBD1 (6 bases). The germline V and J ends were trimmed by 7 bases and 0 bases, with 17 bases remaining between them. CDR3 length: 17 amino acids. Germline lookup yields CDR1 SGDLS and CDR2 YYNGEE. Looking up the rest from reference TRBV9 and TRBJ1-6 gives the full variable domain: DSGVTQTPKHLITATGQRVTLRCSPRSGDLSVYWYQQSLDQGLQFLIQYYNGEERAKGNILERFSAQQFPDLHSELNLSSLELGDSALYFCASALGGAFSYNSPLHFGNGTRLTVT.

There are many counts of this clone. CDR3 sequence (DNA): TGTGCCAGCAGCTTTGCCTTCGACGGGAAGACCCAGTACTTC. As protein: CASSFAFDGKTQYF. This sequence joins TRBV7-2 and TRBJ2-5; D perhaps matches TRBD2 (5 bases). The CDR3 is 14 residues long. Germline CDR1 and CDR2: SGHTA and FQGNSA. The ends were cut back, 3 bases at V and 6 bases at J, with 14 bases in the middle.

This clone was counted at least ten times. This sequence joins TRBV9 and TRBJ2-3; D call uncertain. Looked up from germline, CDR1 is SGDLS and CDR2 is YYNGEE. Trimming removed 0 bases from V and 2 bases from J, with 10 bases in between. The CDR3 runs 15 residues. DNA for the CDR3: TGTGCCAGCAGCGTAGCGCAGGCCTTCACAGATACGCAGTATTTT. It yields the protein CASSVAQAFTDTQYF.

Many counts were recorded for this clone. The V and J genes are TRBV2 and TRBJ2-1; 8 bases map to TRBD2. The V gene's germline CDR1 is SNHLY and CDR2 FYNNEI. The junction had 3 bases not matched to a gene; V was cut back by 2 bases and J by 0 bases. The CDR3 covers 16 residues. CDR3 DNA: TGTGCCAGCAGTGAACAAGCGGGAGTCTCCTACAATGAGCAGTTCTTC. Residues: CASSEQAGVSYNEQFF.

This clone occurred many times. V usage is TRBV25-1 and J usage is TRBJ2-2; TRBD2 agrees at 7 bases. The CDR3 covers 16 residues. Losses at the gene ends were 2 bases for V and 0 bases for J; bases not matched to a gene: 3. CDR1 MGHDK and CDR2 SYGVNS come from the germline V gene. The CDR3 protein is CASSELADANTGELFF. Here the CDR3 DNA reads TGTGCCAGCAGTGAACTAGCGGACGCGAACACCGGGGAGCTGTTTTTT.

This clone was detected ten times or more. The chain carries TRBV15 and TRBJ2-7, with 9 bases lining up with TRBD2. The CDR3 totals 15 residues. From germline, CDR1 is LNHNV and CDR2 YYDKDF (reference sequence). V gave up 0 bases and J gave up 3 bases; unmatched junction bases: 3. CDR3 amino acids: CATSRDPAGGYEQYF. Here the CDR3 DNA reads TGTGCCACCAGCAGAGATCCAGCGGGAGGCTACGAGCAGTACTTC. Drawing the rest from reference TRBV15 and TRBJ2-7, the complete variable domain is DAMVIQNPRYQVTQFGKPVTLSCSQTLNHNVMYWYQQKSSQAPKLLFHYYDKDFNNEADTPDNFQSRRPNTSFCFLDIRSPGLGDTAMYLCATSRDPAGGYEQYFGPGTRLTVT.

This clone was seen ten or more times. V is TRBV27 and J is TRBJ2-7, with 7 bases aligning to TRBD1. This CDR3 region has 15 residues. Unmatched junction bases numbered 4, after V lost 2 bases and J lost 0 bases. CDR1 MNHEY and CDR2 SMNVEV come from the germline V gene (reference sequence). CDR3 DNA: TGTGCCAGCAGTTTAGTGGCAGGGGGCTCCTACGAGCAGTACTTC. As protein: CASSLVAGGSYEQYF.

In this sample, this clone turned up many times. CDR3 amino acids: CASSPVGGQGAGQPQHF. CDR3 in DNA: TGCGCCAGCAGCCCAGTTGGGGGACAGGGGGCGGGTCAGCCCCAGCATTTT. The chain links TRBV4-1 to TRBJ1-5, with TRBD1 matching 12 bases. V lost 4 bases, J lost 6 bases, and 10 bases stayed unmatched. Germline CDR1 is MGHRA and CDR2 is YSYEKL. This CDR3 is built from 17 residues.

This clone was detected ten times or more. The gene calls are TRBV10-3 and TRBJ2-7; TRBD2 matches 12 bases. This CDR3 is built from 14 residues. Trimming cost V 8 bases and J 2 bases; bases outside gene matches: 4. CDR1 is ENHRY and CDR2 is SYGVKD in the germline V gene. CDR3 in DNA: TGTGCCATCGGCCCTAGCGGGGGGGCCTACGAGCAGTACTTC. Translation gives CAIGPSGGAYEQYF.

In regard to this clone: Possible read error: a much larger clone is one base away. The chain carries TRBV27 and TRBJ2-2, with D tentatively TRBD2 (6 bases). Trimming stripped 3 bases from V and 7 bases from J, with 24 bases between. The germline gives CDR1 MNHEY, CDR2 SMNVEV (reference sequence). The CDR3 has 18 residues. This CDR3 reads CASSFRSVSGGLSGELFF. The CDR3 DNA follows: TGTGCCAGCAGTTTCAGATCGGTCTCCGGGGGACTCAGCGGGGAGCTGTTTTTT.

Many counts were recorded for this clone. V gene TRBV4-2 combines with J gene TRBJ2-5; maybe TRBD1 (5 bases). Trimming pared 2 bases from V and 2 bases from J, leaving 12 bases between. The CDR3 loop spans 15 amino acids. The V gene's germline CDR1 is LGHNA and CDR2 YNFKEQ. The CDR3 sequence is CASSQPTQGQETQYF. The CDR3 DNA reads as TGTGCCAGCAGCCAACCTACCCAGGGTCAAGAGACCCAGTACTTC.

This clone was found a few times. V usage is TRBV6-4 and J usage is TRBJ1-2, with 8 nucleotides matching TRBD1. The germline gives CDR1 MRHNA, CDR2 SNTAGT. J lost 2 bases, V lost 0 bases, and 5 bases had no gene match. The length of the CDR3 is 16 residues. The chain's CDR3 is CASSDSRTGLNYGYTF. CDR3 coding DNA: TGTGCCAGCAGTGACTCTCGGACAGGGTTGAACTATGGCTACACCTTC.